Shown below are 17 T cell receptor beta chains from a single sample sequenced in a study of monozygotic twins with inflammatory bowel disease. TCRdb reprocessed the 5' RACE reads and keeps a single row for each CDR3 protein, giving no DNA. Its table lists 300,000 to 400,000 distinct CDR3 sequences. Sequenced: blood. Receptor source: a human donor with ulcerative colitis or Crohn's disease, or a healthy co-twin of an affected twin (not recorded which).

The chain employs TRBV6-5 and TRBJ2-6. The CDR3 runs 15 residues. The germline V gene encodes CDR1 MNHEY and CDR2 SVGAGI. This chain's CDR3 is CASSYSRSGANVLTF.

This chain connects TRBV7-3 to TRBJ2-3; checking the TCRdb D call of TRBD2 is not possible without DNA. Germline CDR1 and CDR2: SGHTA and FQGTGA. This CDR3 has 17 amino acids. The chain's CDR3 is CASSLNAQGGRTDTQYF.

This chain joins TRBV3-1 and TRBJ1-1. The CDR3 length is 18 residues. Germline CDR1 reads LGHDT; CDR2 reads YNNKEL (reference sequence). CDR3 sequence: CASSQYGSEEISNTEAFF.

J is TRBJ2-4 and V is TRBV28; TCRdb designates TRBD1, a call that cannot be tested without DNA. The CDR3 is 15 residues long. Looked up from germline, CDR1 is MDHEN and CDR2 is SYDVKM. This CDR3 is CATSDSLIAKNIQYF.

The chain is built from TRBV5-1 and TRBJ1-1; TCRdb lists TRBD1, though no DNA is available to test this call. The CDR3 length is 14 residues. Germline V gene lookup returns CDR1 SGHRS and CDR2 YFSETQ. The CDR3 is CASRAVRGDTEAFF.

The rearrangement uses TRBV7-8 and TRBJ2-1. The CDR3 has 15 residues. Germline lookup yields CDR1 SGHVS and CDR2 FQNEAQ. The CDR3 protein is CASSSSGARNNEQFF.

CDR3 region: CASSGRRGKDTQYF. J is TRBJ2-3 and V is TRBV7-9; TCRdb's assignment of TRBD1 cannot be checked, as there is no DNA. Germline lookup yields CDR1 SEHNR and CDR2 FQNEAQ (reference sequence). CDR3 length: 14 residues.

The chain combines TRBV12-3 or TRBV12-4 with TRBJ2-1; TCRdb selects TRBD2, and the lack of DNA leaves this call unchecked. This CDR3 comprises 16 residues. CDR3 protein: CASRDKLAGGGNEQFF.

The V call is TRBV15, the J call TRBJ2-7; TCRdb designates TRBD1, a call that cannot be tested without DNA. The CDR3 has 18 amino acids. Germline CDR1 and CDR2: LNHNV and YYDKDF (reference sequence). CDR3 loop: CATSRFRPGQGANYEQYF.

V and J are TRBV20-1 and TRBJ2-3; TCRdb returns TRBD2, unconfirmable since there is no DNA. CDR1 DFQATT and CDR2 SNEGSKA come from the germline V gene (reference sequence). The CDR3 contains 12 residues. The CDR3 here is CSARFTSGRSYF.

The gene calls are TRBV5-1 and TRBJ1-3; TCRdb picks TRBD1, but there is no DNA to check that call. CDR3 length: 16 residues. The V gene's germline CDR1 is SGHRS and CDR2 YFSETQ. The CDR3 loop reads CASSSRTGNSGNTIYF.

V usage is TRBV20-1 and J usage is TRBJ2-1; checking the TCRdb D call of TRBD2 is not possible without DNA. Germline loops: CDR1 DFQATT, CDR2 SNEGSKA (reference sequence). The length of the CDR3 is 15 residues. Here the CDR3 reads CSARGPGLAIAKQFF.

V and J are TRBV6-6 and TRBJ1-6; TCRdb returns TRBD1, unconfirmable since there is no DNA. Germline-derived CDR1 and CDR2 are MNHNY and SVGAGI (reference sequence). The CDR3 contains 12 residues. CDR3 protein: CAGQGANSPLHF.

This chain connects TRBV4-3 to TRBJ2-1; without DNA, the TCRdb call of TRBD1 cannot be checked. Germline-derived CDR1 and CDR2 are LGHNA and YSLEER. CDR3 size: 16 residues. The CDR3 sequence: CASSQDKGQGAYEQFF.

The chain joins TRBV5-1 to TRBJ1-2. Germline V gene lookup returns CDR1 SGHRS and CDR2 YFSETQ. The CDR3 length is 15 residues. The CDR3 loop reads CASRQEGPTSDGYTF.

The V call is TRBV11-2, the J call TRBJ2-2; TCRdb returns TRBD1, unconfirmable since there is no DNA. Germline V gene sequence: CDR1 SGHAT, CDR2 FQNNGV. The CDR3 has 14 residues. This chain's CDR3 is CASSSVRGTGELFF.

Here the CDR3 reads CASSTGGDSPLHF. The rearrangement uses TRBV6-6 and TRBJ1-6; TCRdb indicates TRBD1, and absent DNA this call remains unverified. CDR3 length: 13 residues. CDR1 and CDR2 from the germline V gene are MNHNY and SVGAGI (reference sequence).